The 3 T cell receptor beta chains listed next were all sequenced from one sample in a study of T cells after yellow fever vaccination. In TCRdb, the 5' RACE reads were re-called with MiXCR into one record per CDR3 protein. The table records tens of thousands of distinct CDR3 sequences, approximately 7.5% of them present only once. The sequencing used CD8+ T cells sorted from PBMCs, collected on the day of the yellow fever booster vaccination. The origin of the receptors is a man younger than 45 who received the YFV17D yellow fever vaccine.

The V and J genes are TRBV7-9 and TRBJ1-1, with D possibly being TRBD1 (5 bases). The V and J ends lost 5 bases and 7 bases respectively, with 8 bases between them. The CDR3 is 11 amino acids. Germline lookup yields CDR1 SEHNR and CDR2 FQNEAQ (reference sequence). The CDR3 reads CASSATGEAFF. The CDR3 DNA reads TGTGCCAGCAGCGCTACAGGTGAAGCTTTCTTT. Full variable domain (outside the CDR3, taken from reference TRBV7-9 and TRBJ1-1): DTGVSQNPRHKITKRGQNVTFRCDPISEHNRLYWYRQTLGQGPEFLTYFQNEAQLEKSRLLSDRFSAERPKGSFSTLEIQRTEQGDSAMYLCASSATGEAFFGQGTRLTVV.

This clonotype showed up many times. The rearrangement joins TRBV7-7 to TRBJ2-1; no definite D call. The V end was cut by 1 base, the J end by 5 bases, with 6 bases between. This CDR3 is built from 13 residues. Germline loops: CDR1 SSHAT, CDR2 FNYEAQ (reference sequence). For the CDR3, the DNA is TGTGCCAGCAGCTTAGGTCACAACAATGAGCAGTTCTTC. It specifies CASSLGHNNEQFF.

The table lists this clonotype with many counts. The gene calls are TRBV7-6 and TRBJ2-7, with D possibly TRBD2 on 5 matching bases. Germline loops: CDR1 SGHVS, CDR2 FNYEAQ. Trimming removed 1 base at V and 3 bases at J, with 13 bases between. The CDR3 covers 15 residues. Written as DNA, the CDR3 is TGTGCCAGCAGCTTAGGAAGGGAACTAGTCTACGAGCAGTACTTC. Translation gives CASSLGRELVYEQYF.